This is a list of T cell receptor beta chains from one sample in a study of T cells after yellow fever vaccination. TCRdb redid the calling of the 5' RACE reads with MiXCR, one entry per CDR3 protein. The table shows approximately 600,000 distinct CDR3 sequences, with 12% occurring only once. This material consisted of PBMCs, taken on the day of the yellow fever booster vaccination. These receptor sequences come from a man aged 30-40 years who received the YFV17D yellow fever vaccine. Both conserved end residues are part of each CDR3. The order of the fields is CDR3 DNA, CDR3 protein, V gene, clone size, J gene, D gene. The D gene is left open where the match is weak. Some rows mark clone size as missing; the rest say once, few, many or name a class of expanded clone.

TGTGCCAGCAGCACACCAGGGTCTCAGCCCCAGCATTTT,CASSTPGSQPQHF,TRBV12-3/TRBV12-4,many,TRBJ1-5,-
TGTGCCAGCAGTACTTTCAGGGGGTCTTACAATGAGCAGTTCTTC,CASSTFRGSYNEQFF,TRBV6-5,few,TRBJ2-1,TRBD1
TGTGCCAGCTCAATTAGACAGGGGGCAGGAGAGCAGTACTTC,CASSIRQGAGEQYF,TRBV18,few,TRBJ2-7,TRBD1
TGTGCCAGCAGCTCGGGGGTCCTAGCGGGAGGAAAGGAAGAGACCCAGTACTTC,CASSSGVLAGGKEETQYF,TRBV11-2,-,TRBJ2-5,TRBD2
TGTGCCAGCACGGGAGAGACCCAGTACTTC,CASTGETQYF,TRBV6-5,many,TRBJ2-5,-
TGTGCCAGCAGTAATGGACAGGGCCCCTACAATGAGCAGTTCTTC,CASSNGQGPYNEQFF,TRBV2,few,TRBJ2-1,TRBD1
TGCGCCAGCAGCGGCGGGACAGTTGAAGCTTTCTTT,CASSGGTVEAFF,TRBV5-1,-,TRBJ1-1,TRBD1
TGTGCCAGCAGTTACGGCCTGAGCGGGAGGGCCTACAATGAGCAGTTCTTC,CASSYGLSGRAYNEQFF,TRBV6-2/TRBV6-3,-,TRBJ2-1,TRBD2
TGTGCCAGCAGCCAAGATGGATGGTACGGAAACACCATATATTTT,CASSQDGWYGNTIYF,TRBV3-1,-,TRBJ1-3,-
TGTGCCACCCTGTTAGGAAAGATTTCCGCGAACACCGGGGAGCTGTTTTTT,CATLLGKISANTGELFF,TRBV7-6,few,TRBJ2-2,-
TGCGCCAGCAGCTTGGCCGTAAGGACAATCTACAATGAGCAGTTCTTC,CASSLAVRTIYNEQFF,TRBV5-1,many,TRBJ2-1,-
TGTGCCAGCAGCCTATTAGCCGGACACACAGATACGCAGTATTTT,CASSLLAGHTDTQYF,TRBV12-3/TRBV12-4,many,TRBJ2-3,-
TGTGCCAGCAGTAATTACGGGACAGTCGATTCACCCCTCCACTTT,CASSNYGTVDSPLHF,TRBV12-3/TRBV12-4,few,TRBJ1-6,TRBD1
TGCAGTGCTACCAGACCCCAGGACGGCTCAGATACGCAGTATTTT,CSATRPQDGSDTQYF,TRBV20-1,few,TRBJ2-3,-
TGTGCCAGCAGTTCCACAGGAGGAACTAATGAAAAACTGTTTTTT,CASSSTGGTNEKLFF,TRBV9,few,TRBJ1-4,-
TGTGCCAGCAGCGATCGCAGGGGCGAGAATACGCAGTATTTT,CASSDRRGENTQYF,TRBV7-2,few,TRBJ2-3,-
TGTGCCAGCTCGACCCAGGGGGCGTATGAGACCCAGTACTTC,CASSTQGAYETQYF,TRBV18,-,TRBJ2-5,TRBD1
TGTGCCAGCAGCCTGGGGGGGCAGTTTAGCTATGGCTACACCTTC,CASSLGGQFSYGYTF,TRBV5-5,few,TRBJ1-2,-
TGCGCCAGCAGCCAAAGCAGCGGGGGAGGGGGCGAGCAGTACTTC,CASSQSSGGGGEQYF,TRBV4-3,many,TRBJ2-7,TRBD2
TGTGCCACCAGCAGAGATCCGAACTTGAATACCGGGGAGCTGTTTTTT,CATSRDPNLNTGELFF,TRBV15,few,TRBJ2-2,-
TGCAGCGTTGTATTTTCCAGAAGAGAGACCCAGTACTTC,CSVVFSRRETQYF,TRBV29-1,-,TRBJ2-5,-
TGTGCCAGCAGCCCAAATCCCCCACCCTCCTACAATGAGCAGTTCTTC,CASSPNPPPSYNEQFF,TRBV7-7,once,TRBJ2-1,-
TGTGCCAGCAGCTTAGGCCCGACAGGGGACATTCAGTACTTC,CASSLGPTGDIQYF,TRBV7-9,many,TRBJ2-4,TRBD1
TGTGCCAGCCTTTTCAGCAGACGCCCTCGCTTGGGATTCAGCTCCTACGAGCAGTACTTC,CASLFSRRPRLGFSSYEQYF,TRBV21-1,-,TRBJ2-7,-
TGCGCCAGCAGCTTTTCCGAGGGGCGCGACACCATATATTTT,CASSFSEGRDTIYF,TRBV5-1,few,TRBJ1-3,-
TGTGCCAGCAGCCTGGGATCGGGACTCACCCAAATCCAGTACTTC,CASSLGSGLTQIQYF,TRBV11-2,-,TRBJ2-5,-
TGTGCCAGCAGTCCGGGACAGGGTGGCACCGGGGAGCTGTTTTTT,CASSPGQGGTGELFF,TRBV12-3/TRBV12-4,-,TRBJ2-2,TRBD1
TGCGCCAGCAGGTCATCCAGCGGAGACCTCTACAATGAGCAGTTCTTC,CASRSSSGDLYNEQFF,TRBV5-1,few,TRBJ2-1,-
TGTGCCAGCTCACCATACGGTGAGGCTAACTATGGCTACACCTTC,CASSPYGEANYGYTF,TRBV18,few,TRBJ1-2,-